This T cell receptor (beta chain) was sequenced for a study of spatial heterogeneity in lung cancer. Study at large: Each time, sequencing found more beta-chain sequences than alpha-chain sequences.

After removal of 8 bases from V and 4 bases from J, the junction contained 4 bases not matched to a gene. The CDR3 runs 13 residues. CDR1 is KGHSH and CDR2 is LQKENI in the germline V gene. As concerns this clonotype: Antigen unknown.

Study outcomes and limitations: Ubiquitous expanded tumor TCRs were seen in blood more at resection than at follow-up.

As to time point: sample taken at primary tumor resection. Unsorted whole RNA of tumor, nontumor lung or frozen PBMC was sequenced. The cohort: 70 to 85 early-stage, untreated non-small cell lung cancer patients. TCR cDNA molecules were tagged individually, and each one carried a unique molecular identifier. TCRdb independently ran MiXCR on the 5' RACE reads; one entry per CDR3 protein. This repertoire shows about 75,000 distinct CDR3 sequences, about an eighth found once; its top ten account for over 5.5%. The gene calls are TRBV18 and TRBJ1-1; 10 bases match TRBD1. This specimen consisted of PBMCs, obtained at surgery. The TCR was taken from a male donor with early-stage non-small cell lung cancer. The DNA of the CDR3 is TGTGCCAGCGGACAGGGGGTGACCACTGAAGCTTTCTTT. This gives the protein CASGQGVTTEAFF.